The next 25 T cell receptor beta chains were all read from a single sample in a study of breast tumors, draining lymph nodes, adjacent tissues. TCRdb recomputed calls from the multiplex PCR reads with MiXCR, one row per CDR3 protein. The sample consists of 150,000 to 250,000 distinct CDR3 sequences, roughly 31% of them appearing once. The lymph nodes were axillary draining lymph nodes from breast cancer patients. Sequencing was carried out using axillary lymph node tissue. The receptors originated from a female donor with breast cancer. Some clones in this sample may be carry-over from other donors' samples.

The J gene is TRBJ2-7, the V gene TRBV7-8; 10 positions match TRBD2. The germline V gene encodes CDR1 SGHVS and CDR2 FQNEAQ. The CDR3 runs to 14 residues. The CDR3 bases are TGTGCTAGAAAACCCTTAGCGGGGGGCGACGAGCAGTACTTC. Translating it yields CARKPLAGGDEQYF.

As DNA, the CDR3 is TGCAGTGCTAGAGTACTAGGGGTCGGGGAGGGGACCCAGTACTTC. Amino acids: CSARVLGVGEGTQYF. The J gene is TRBJ2-5, the V gene TRBV20-1; 7 nucleotides match TRBD2. The CDR3 has 15 amino acids. Germline CDR1 DFQATT, CDR2 SNEGSKA (reference sequence). After removal of 1 base from V and 7 bases from J, the junction contained 12 bases not matched to a gene.

CDR3 residues: CASSTSGAGHEQYF. CDR3 sequence (DNA): TGTGCCAGCAGCACCAGCGGGGCAGGCCACGAGCAGTACTTC. V gene TRBV5-4 combines with J gene TRBJ2-7, with 7 bases lining up with TRBD2. The germline gives CDR1 SGHNT, CDR2 YYREEE (reference sequence). The CDR3 loop spans 14 amino acids. Germline trimming cut 4 bases from V and 5 bases from J; bases unmatched to any gene: 9.

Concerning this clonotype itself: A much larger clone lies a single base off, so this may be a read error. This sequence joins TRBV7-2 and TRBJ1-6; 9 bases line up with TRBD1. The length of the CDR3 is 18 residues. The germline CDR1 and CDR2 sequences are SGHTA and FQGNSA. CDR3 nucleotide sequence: TGTGCCAGCAGCTTAGGGTCGGACAGGGGTTCCTATAATCCACCCCTCCACTTT. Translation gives CASSLGSDRGSYNPPLHF.

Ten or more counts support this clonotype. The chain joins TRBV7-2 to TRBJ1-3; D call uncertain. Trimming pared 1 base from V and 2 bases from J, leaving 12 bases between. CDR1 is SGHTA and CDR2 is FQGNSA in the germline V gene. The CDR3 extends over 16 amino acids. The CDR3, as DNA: TGTGCCAGCAGCTTAGGAGTATGGGGTACTGGAAACACCATATATTTT. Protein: CASSLGVWGTGNTIYF.

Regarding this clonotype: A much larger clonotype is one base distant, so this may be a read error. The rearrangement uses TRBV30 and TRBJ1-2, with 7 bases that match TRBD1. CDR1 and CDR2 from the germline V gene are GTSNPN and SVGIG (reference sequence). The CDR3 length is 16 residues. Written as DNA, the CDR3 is TGTGCCTGGAGAGCGCCCCGGACAGGTTATAACTATGGCTACGCCTTC. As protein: CAWRAPRTGYNYGYAF.

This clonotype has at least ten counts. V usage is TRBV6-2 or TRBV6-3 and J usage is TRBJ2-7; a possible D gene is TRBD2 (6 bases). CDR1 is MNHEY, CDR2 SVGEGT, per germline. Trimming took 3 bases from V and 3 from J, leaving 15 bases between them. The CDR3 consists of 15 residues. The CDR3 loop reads CASSYPVGGVYEQYF. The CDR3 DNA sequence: TGTGCCAGCAGTTATCCGGTGGGGGGAGTCTACGAGCAGTACTTC.

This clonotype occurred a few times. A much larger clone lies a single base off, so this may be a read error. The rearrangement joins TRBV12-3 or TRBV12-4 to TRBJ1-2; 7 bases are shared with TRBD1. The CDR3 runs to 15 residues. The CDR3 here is CASSLQDRPNYGYPF. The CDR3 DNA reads TGTGCCAGCAGTTTACAGGACAGGCCAAACTATGGCTACCCCTTC.

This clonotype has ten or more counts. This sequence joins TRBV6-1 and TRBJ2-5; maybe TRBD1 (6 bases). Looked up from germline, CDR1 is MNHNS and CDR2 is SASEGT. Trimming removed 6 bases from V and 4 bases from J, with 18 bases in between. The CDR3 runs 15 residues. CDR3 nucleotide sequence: TGTGCCAGCAGCCTGAACAGGGAAGGTGGAGAGACCCAGTACTTC. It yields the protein CASSLNREGGETQYF.

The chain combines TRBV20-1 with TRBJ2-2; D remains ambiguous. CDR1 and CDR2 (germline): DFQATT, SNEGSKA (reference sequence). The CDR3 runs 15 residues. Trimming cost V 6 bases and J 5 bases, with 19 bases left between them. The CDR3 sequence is CSAWKSELRTGELFF. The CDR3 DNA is TGCAGTGCCTGGAAGAGTGAATTGAGGACCGGGGAGCTGTTTTTT.

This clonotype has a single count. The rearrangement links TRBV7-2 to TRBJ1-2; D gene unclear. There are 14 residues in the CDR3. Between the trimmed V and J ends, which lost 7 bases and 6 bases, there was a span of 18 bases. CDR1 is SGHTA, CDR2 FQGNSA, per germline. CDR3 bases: TGTGCCAGCAACTTGCGGGAGCAGGCTCATGGCTACACCTTC. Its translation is CASNLREQAHGYTF.

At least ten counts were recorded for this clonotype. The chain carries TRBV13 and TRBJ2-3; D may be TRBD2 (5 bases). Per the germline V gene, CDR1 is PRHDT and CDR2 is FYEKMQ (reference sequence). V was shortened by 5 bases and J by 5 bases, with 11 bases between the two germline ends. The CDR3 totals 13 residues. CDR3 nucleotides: TGTGCCAGCAGCCCCGGGGTGTTAGATACGCAGTATTTT. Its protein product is CASSPGVLDTQYF.

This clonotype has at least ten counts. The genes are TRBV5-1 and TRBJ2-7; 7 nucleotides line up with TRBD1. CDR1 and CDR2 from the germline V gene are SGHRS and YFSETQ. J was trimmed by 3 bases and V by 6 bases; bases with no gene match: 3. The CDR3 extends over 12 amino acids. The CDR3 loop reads CASKAGGYEQYF. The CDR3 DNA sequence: TGCGCCAGCAAGGCAGGGGGCTACGAGCAGTACTTC.

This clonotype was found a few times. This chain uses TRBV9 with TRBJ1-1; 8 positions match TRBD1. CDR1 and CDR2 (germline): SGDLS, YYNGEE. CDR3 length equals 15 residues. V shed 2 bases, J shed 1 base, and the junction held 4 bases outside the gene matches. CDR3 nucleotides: TGTGCCAGCAGCGTGGGGACAGGATCGAACACTGAAGCTTTCTTT. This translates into CASSVGTGSNTEAFF.

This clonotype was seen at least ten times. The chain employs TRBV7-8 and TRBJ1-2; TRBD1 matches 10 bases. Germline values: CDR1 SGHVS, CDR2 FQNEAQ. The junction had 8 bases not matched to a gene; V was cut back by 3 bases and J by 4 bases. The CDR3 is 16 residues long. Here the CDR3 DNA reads TGTGCCAGCAGCTTCGACAGGGGGCGTCAGAGCTATGGCTACACCTTC. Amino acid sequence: CASSFDRGRQSYGYTF. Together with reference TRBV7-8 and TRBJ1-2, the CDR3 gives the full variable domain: GAGVSQSPRYKVAKRGQDVALRCDPISGHVSLFWYQQALGQGPEFLTYFQNEAQLDKSGLPSDRFFAERPEGSVSTLKIQRTQQEDSAVYLCASSFDRGRQSYGYTFGSGTRLTVV.

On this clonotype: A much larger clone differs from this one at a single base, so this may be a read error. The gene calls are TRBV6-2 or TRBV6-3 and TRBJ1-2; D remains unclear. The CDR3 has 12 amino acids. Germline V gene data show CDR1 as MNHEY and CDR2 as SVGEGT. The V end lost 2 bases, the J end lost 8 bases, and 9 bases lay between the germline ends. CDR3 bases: TGTGCCAGCAGTTACCCACCTAGCGGCTACACCTTC. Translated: CASSYPPSGYTF.

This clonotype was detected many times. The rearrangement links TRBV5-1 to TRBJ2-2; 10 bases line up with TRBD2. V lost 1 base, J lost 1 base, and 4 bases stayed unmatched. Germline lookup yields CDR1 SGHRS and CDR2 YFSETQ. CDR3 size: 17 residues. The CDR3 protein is CASSLPGLAENTGELFF. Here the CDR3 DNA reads TGCGCCAGCAGCTTGCCCGGACTAGCGGAGAACACCGGGGAGCTGTTTTTT.

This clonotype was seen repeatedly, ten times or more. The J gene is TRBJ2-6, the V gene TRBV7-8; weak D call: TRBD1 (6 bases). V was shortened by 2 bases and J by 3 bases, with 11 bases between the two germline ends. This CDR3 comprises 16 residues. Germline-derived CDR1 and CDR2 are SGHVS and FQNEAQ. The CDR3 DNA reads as TGTGCCAGCAGCTTATTCAGGGGCTATGGGGCCAACGTCCTGACTTTC. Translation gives CASSLFRGYGANVLTF. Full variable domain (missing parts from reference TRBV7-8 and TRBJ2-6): GAGVSQSPRYKVAKRGQDVALRCDPISGHVSLFWYQQALGQGPEFLTYFQNEAQLDKSGLPSDRFFAERPEGSVSTLKIQRTQQEDSAVYLCASSLFRGYGANVLTFGAGSRLTVL.

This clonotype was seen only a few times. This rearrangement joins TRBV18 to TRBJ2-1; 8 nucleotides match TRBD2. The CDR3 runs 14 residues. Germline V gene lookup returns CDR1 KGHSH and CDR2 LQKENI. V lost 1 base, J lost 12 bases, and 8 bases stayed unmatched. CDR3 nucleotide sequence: TGTGCCAGCTCACCACTAGCGGGGTCCCTTGGGCAGTTCTTC. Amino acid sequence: CASSPLAGSLGQFF. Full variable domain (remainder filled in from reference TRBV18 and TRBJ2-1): NAGVMQNPRHLVRRRGQEARLRCSPMKGHSHVYWYRQLPEEGLKFMVYLQKENIIDESGMPKERFSAEFPKEGPSILRIQQVVRGDSAAYFCASSPLAGSLGQFFGPGTRLTVL.

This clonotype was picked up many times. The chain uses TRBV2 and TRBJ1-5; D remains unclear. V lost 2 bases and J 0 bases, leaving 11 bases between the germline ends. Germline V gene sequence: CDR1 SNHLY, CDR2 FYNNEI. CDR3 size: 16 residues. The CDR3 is CASSEQLQISNQPQHF. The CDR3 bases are TGTGCCAGCAGTGAACAATTACAGATTAGCAATCAGCCCCAGCATTTT.

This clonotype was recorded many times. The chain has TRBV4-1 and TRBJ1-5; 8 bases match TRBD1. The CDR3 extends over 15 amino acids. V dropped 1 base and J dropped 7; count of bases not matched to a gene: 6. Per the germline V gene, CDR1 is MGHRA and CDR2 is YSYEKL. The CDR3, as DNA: TGCGCCAGCAGCCAAGCCGAGACAGGGGTCCAGCCCCAGCATTTT. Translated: CASSQAETGVQPQHF.

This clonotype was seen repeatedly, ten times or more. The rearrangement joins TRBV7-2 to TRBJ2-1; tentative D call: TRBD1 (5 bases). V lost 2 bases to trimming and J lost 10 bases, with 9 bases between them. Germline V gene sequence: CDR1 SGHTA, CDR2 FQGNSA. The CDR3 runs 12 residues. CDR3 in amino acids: CASSLSWTEQFF. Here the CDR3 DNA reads TGTGCCAGCAGCTTATCGTGGACAGAGCAGTTCTTC. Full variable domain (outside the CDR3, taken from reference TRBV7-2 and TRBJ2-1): GAGVSQSPSNKVTEKGKDVELRCDPISGHTALYWYRQSLGQGLEFLIYFQGNSAPDKSGLPSDRFSAERTGGSVSTLTIQRTQQEDSAVYLCASSLSWTEQFFGPGTRLTVL.

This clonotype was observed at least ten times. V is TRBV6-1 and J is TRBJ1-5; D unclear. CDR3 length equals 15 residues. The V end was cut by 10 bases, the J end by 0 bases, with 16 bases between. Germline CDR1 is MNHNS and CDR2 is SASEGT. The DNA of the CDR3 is TGTGCCACCCGGGCCACTTTAGATAGCAATCAGCCCCAGCATTTT. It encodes CATRATLDSNQPQHF.

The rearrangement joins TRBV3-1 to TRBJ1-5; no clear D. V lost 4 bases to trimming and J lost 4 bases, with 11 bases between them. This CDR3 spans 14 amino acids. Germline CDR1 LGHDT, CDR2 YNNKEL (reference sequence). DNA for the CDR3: TGTGCCAGCAGCCGTGATTGGAGAAATCAGCCCCAGCATTTT. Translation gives CASSRDWRNQPQHF. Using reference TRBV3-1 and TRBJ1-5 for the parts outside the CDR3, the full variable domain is DTAVSQTPKYLVTQMGNDKSIKCEQNLGHDTMYWYKQDSKKFLKIMFSYNNKELIINETVPNRFSPKSPDKAHLNLHINSLELGDSAVYFCASSRDWRNQPQHFGDGTRLSIL.

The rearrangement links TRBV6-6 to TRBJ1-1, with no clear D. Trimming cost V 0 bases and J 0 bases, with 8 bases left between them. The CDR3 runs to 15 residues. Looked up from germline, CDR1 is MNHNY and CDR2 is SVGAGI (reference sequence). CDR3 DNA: TGTGCCAGCAGTTACTCAGGGCTGTTGAACACTGAAGCTTTCTTT. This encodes CASSYSGLLNTEAFF.